The 3 T cell receptor beta chains given below trace back to one sample, sequenced in a study of cytomegalovirus exposure and HLA in healthy donors. Use of 60 Vbeta and 13 Jbeta primers characterized the PCR. The repertoire was sequenced with immunoSEQ multiplex PCR; TCRdb's copy has only in-frame clones and lacks some. The repertoire holds 50,000 to 60,000 clones, approximately 73% seen once, with approximately 2.7% in the top ten. Sequencing was performed on PBMCs. The receptors were gathered from a man between 18 and 29 years old in good health and CMV-seronegative.

The V gene is TRBV5-4, the J gene TRBJ2-5; 10 bases match TRBD1. The germline CDR1 and CDR2 sequences are SGHNT and YYREEE (reference sequence). The ends lost 4 bases at V and 5 bases at J; junction bases unmatched: 8. This CDR3 has 15 residues. The CDR3, as DNA: TGTGCCAGCAGCGGCCGGGACAGGGGTGGGGAGACCCAGTACTTC. This gives the protein CASSGRDRGGETQYF. Looking up the rest from reference TRBV5-4 and TRBJ2-5 gives the full variable domain: ETGVTQSPTHLIKTRGQQVTLRCSSQSGHNTVSWYQQALGQGPQFIFQYYREEENGRGNFPPRFSGLQFPNYSSELNVNALELDDSALYLCASSGRDRGGETQYFGPGTRLLVL.

V usage is TRBV6-5 and J usage is TRBJ1-3; no definite D call. The germline V gene encodes CDR1 MNHEY and CDR2 SVGAGI. Trimming took off 5 bases at V and 0 bases at J, with 11 bases between the two ends. The CDR3 is 15 amino acids. CDR3 bases: TGTGCCAGCAGTCTAACGTCTTACTCTGGAAACACCATATATTTT. This gives the protein CASSLTSYSGNTIYF.

The J gene is TRBJ1-1, the V gene TRBV19; the D is unclear. Per the germline V gene, CDR1 is LNHDA and CDR2 is SQIVND (reference sequence). The CDR3 is 12 amino acids. The V gene lost 3 bases and the J gene lost 3 bases, with 5 bases spanning the gap. CDR3 nucleotide sequence: TGTGCCAGTAGTATTGCGGACACTGAAGCTTTCTTT. Its protein is CASSIADTEAFF.